The 27 T cell receptor beta chains listed next were all sequenced from one sample in a study of blood T cell repertoires in COVID-19. Assay used: immunoSEQ multiplex PCR; TCRdb lists only in-frame clones, some missing. Altogether under 200,000 clones are present, 86% being singletons, with the ten largest covering around 8.2%. Input material: peripheral blood. These receptors were taken from a man between 60 and 70 years old with acute or convalescent COVID-19.

The CDR3 DNA is TGTGCCAGCAGTTTACCGGGACAGGGGATTTCGGCCCTCCACTTT. Protein: CASSLPGQGISALHF. The V call is TRBV28, the J call TRBJ1-6; 10 bases align to TRBD1. With V trimmed by 2 bases and J by 14 bases, 9 bases remained unmatched. This CDR3 is 15 amino acids long. CDR1 is MDHEN and CDR2 is SYDVKM in the germline V gene. The entire variable domain, with the rest obtained from reference TRBV28 and TRBJ1-6, is as follows: DVKVTQSSRYLVKRTGEKVFLECVQDMDHENMFWYRQDPGLGLRLIYFSYDVKMKEKGDIPEGYSVSREKKERFSLILESASTNQTSMYLCASSLPGQGISALHFGNGTRLTVT.

The rearrangement joins TRBV7-9 to TRBJ1-6; a weak D match, TRBD1 (5 bases). CDR1 and CDR2 from the germline V gene are SEHNR and FQNEAQ (reference sequence). Trimming removed 8 bases at V and 5 bases at J, with 13 bases between. There are 14 residues in the CDR3. This CDR3 reads CASSRGNDNSPLHF. The CDR3 region has the DNA TGTGCCAGCTCCCGGGGGAATGATAATTCACCCCTCCACTTT.

The rearrangement uses TRBV6-5 and TRBJ1-2, with a tentative D call TRBD1 (6 bases). The CDR3 spans 12 residues. Germline lookup yields CDR1 MNHEY and CDR2 SVGAGI. The V gene lost 7 bases and the J gene lost 8 bases, with 14 bases spanning the gap. The CDR3 DNA follows: TGTGCCAGCATCCACAACAGGGAAGGCTACACCTTC. Amino acids: CASIHNREGYTF.

The rearrangement uses TRBV7-9 and TRBJ2-1; maybe TRBD2 (5 bases). This CDR3 region has 16 residues. CDR1 and CDR2 from the germline V gene are SEHNR and FQNEAQ (reference sequence). Between the trimmed V and J ends, which lost 5 bases and 4 bases, there was a span of 18 bases. This chain's CDR3 is CASSPRPDSMYNEQFF. Here the CDR3 DNA reads TGTGCCAGCAGCCCGAGACCGGACTCAATGTACAATGAGCAGTTCTTC.

The chain employs TRBV24-1 and TRBJ2-7; D possibly corresponds to TRBD1 (6 bases). Between the trimmed V and J ends, which lost 3 bases and 6 bases, there was a span of 11 bases. This CDR3 has 13 amino acids. The germline V gene encodes CDR1 KGHDR and CDR2 SFDVKD. CDR3 in amino acids: CATSDPTGSEQYF. The CDR3 DNA follows: TGTGCCACCAGTGATCCCACAGGGTCCGAGCAGTACTTC.

This clone was seen just once. This chain joins TRBV2 and TRBJ2-7; 9 bases are shared with TRBD1. J gave up 5 bases and V 4 bases, and 9 bases lay outside the gene matches. In germline, CDR1 is SNHLY, CDR2 FYNNEI. The CDR3 loop spans 15 amino acids. CDR3 DNA sequence: TGTGCCAGCAGTGGATTTCGGGACAGGGACCACGAGCAGTACTTC. Protein: CASSGFRDRDHEQYF.

The table lists this clone with a count of one. The chain carries TRBV10-3 and TRBJ1-4; no clear D gene. CDR3 size: 14 residues. V was clipped by 3 bases and J by 1 base, with 6 bases between them. Germline V CDR1 and CDR2: ENHRY, SYGVKD. The CDR3 DNA sequence: TGTGCCATCAGTGATAGTGAAACTAATGAAAAACTGTTTTTT. Translated, it gives CAISDSETNEKLFF.

The chain couples TRBV7-9 to TRBJ1-3; 7 nucleotides align to TRBD1. From germline, CDR1 is SEHNR and CDR2 FQNEAQ (reference sequence). The CDR3 runs 14 residues. The trim removed 3 bases at V and 6 bases at J, leaving 5 bases unmatched. DNA of the CDR3: TGTGCCAGCAGCTTCGGGCAGGGGGAAAACACCATATATTTT. Protein product: CASSFGQGENTIYF.

A single count supports this clone. The chain is built from TRBV5-4 and TRBJ2-5, with TRBD2 as a possible D gene (5 bases). Trimming removed 4 bases at V and 5 bases at J, with 15 bases between. The CDR3 consists of 14 residues. CDR1 is SGHNT, CDR2 YYREEE, per germline (reference sequence). CDR3 sequence: CASSRRPWDETQYF. In nucleotides, the CDR3 is TGTGCCAGCAGCCGGAGGCCCTGGGATGAGACCCAGTACTTC. The variable domain in full, completed from reference TRBV5-4 and TRBJ2-5, reads ETGVTQSPTHLIKTRGQQVTLRCSSQSGHNTVSWYQQALGQGPQFIFQYYREEENGRGNFPPRFSGLQFPNYSSELNVNALELDDSALYLCASSRRPWDETQYFGPGTRLLVL.

The gene calls are TRBV4-1 and TRBJ2-7; 8 positions match TRBD2. The ends lost 3 bases at V and 1 base at J; junction bases unmatched: 11. The CDR3 extends over 17 amino acids. Per the germline V gene, CDR1 is MGHRA and CDR2 is YSYEKL. CDR3 in DNA: TGCGCCAGCAGCCATAGATTAAGCGGGAGCCCTTCCTACGAGCAGTACTTC. Its translation: CASSHRLSGSPSYEQYF.

This chain connects TRBV5-4 to TRBJ2-5; 8 positions match TRBD2. Germline CDR1 and CDR2: SGHNT and YYREEE (reference sequence). This CDR3 has 16 residues. V dropped 4 bases and J dropped 5; count of bases not matched to a gene: 13. CDR3 amino acids: CASSPGGSGSLETQYF. In nucleotides, the CDR3 is TGTGCCAGCAGCCCGGGGGGGAGCGGGAGTCTCGAGACCCAGTACTTC.

The V and J genes are TRBV19 and TRBJ2-5, with TRBD1 matching 7 bases. Looked up from germline, CDR1 is LNHDA and CDR2 is SQIVND (reference sequence). The CDR3 consists of 14 residues. V was clipped by 3 bases and J by 6 bases; unmatched bases: 7. The chain's CDR3 is CASSIEATGKTQYF. The CDR3 DNA reads as TGTGCCAGTAGTATCGAAGCGACAGGGAAGACCCAGTACTTC.

This clone was detected only once. This sequence joins TRBV7-6 and TRBJ2-5, with 15 bases matching TRBD2. Germline V gives CDR1 SGHVS, CDR2 FNYEAQ. J lost 4 bases, V lost 5 bases, and 5 bases had no gene match. This CDR3 region has 16 residues. The CDR3: CASSQMGLAGGETQYF. Written as DNA, the CDR3 is TGTGCCAGCAGCCAAATGGGACTAGCGGGGGGAGAGACCCAGTACTTC.

The chain links TRBV19 to TRBJ1-5, with a weak D call TRBD1 (6 bases). Germline CDR1 reads LNHDA; CDR2 reads SQIVND (reference sequence). There are 14 residues in the CDR3. Trimming removed 6 bases from V and 4 bases from J, with 13 bases in between. CDR3 in amino acids: CASSRDTLNQPQHF. As DNA, the CDR3 is TGTGCCAGTAGCCGGGACACCCTAAATCAGCCCCAGCATTTT.

A single count supports this clone. V and J are TRBV19 and TRBJ2-1, with TRBD1 matching over 12 bases. CDR3 length equals 15 residues. V dropped 4 bases and J dropped 10; count of bases not matched to a gene: 8. Germline CDR1 and CDR2: LNHDA and SQIVND (reference sequence). Written as DNA, the CDR3 is TGTGCCAGTAGTACGACCGGGACAGGGGGCGAGGAGCAGTTCTTC. Amino acid sequence: CASSTTGTGGEEQFF.

This clone has just one count. V and J are TRBV5-4 and TRBJ2-7; D might be TRBD2 (7 bases). Germline CDR1 reads SGHNT; CDR2 reads YYREEE (reference sequence). Trimming cost V 4 bases and J 2 bases, with 13 bases left between them. The CDR3 spans 14 residues. In DNA form, the CDR3 reads TGTGCCAGCAGCCTAAGGCGGGGGCCCTACGAGCAGTACTTC. Protein sequence: CASSLRRGPYEQYF.

This chain joins TRBV30 and TRBJ2-3, with 12 bases identical to TRBD2. Germline values: CDR1 GTSNPN, CDR2 SVGIG (reference sequence). J gave up 3 bases and V 7 bases, and 23 bases lay outside the gene matches. CDR3 length equals 20 residues. The CDR3 region has the DNA TGTGCCTACGGCCGGGACAGGAGGAAGACTAGCGGGAGTCGGACAGATACGCAGTATTTT. Protein sequence: CAYGRDRRKTSGSRTDTQYF.

The V gene is TRBV28, the J gene TRBJ1-2; D call uncertain. Trimming removed 4 bases from V and 3 bases from J, with 12 bases in between. The CDR3 runs to 14 residues. Germline loops: CDR1 MDHEN, CDR2 SYDVKM. Here the CDR3 reads CASSSLESDYGYTF. The CDR3 region has the DNA TGTGCCAGCAGTTCCTTAGAATCCGACTATGGCTACACCTTC.

In DNA form, the CDR3 reads TGTGCCAGCAGCTCCGACACCGGGGAGCTGTTTTTT. It specifies CASSSDTGELFF. The chain employs TRBV7-3 and TRBJ2-2; D uncertain. The CDR3 spans 12 residues. V was shortened by 4 bases and J by 3 bases, with 3 bases between the two germline ends. Germline V gene lookup returns CDR1 SGHTA and CDR2 FQGTGA.

CDR3 nucleotide sequence: TGTGCCAGCAGTTTATCTTCCAGTCTGAACACTGAAGCTTTCTTT. Amino acid sequence: CASSLSSSLNTEAFF. V usage is TRBV28 and J usage is TRBJ1-1; D gene uncertain. V gave up 1 base and J gave up 0 bases, with 9 bases separating them. This CDR3 is built from 15 residues. Germline V gene sequence: CDR1 MDHEN, CDR2 SYDVKM.

This clone has a single count. V is TRBV24-1 and J is TRBJ2-4; maybe TRBD1 (6 bases). The CDR3 is made up of 14 amino acids. V lost 4 bases and J 16 bases, leaving 22 bases between the germline ends. CDR1 is KGHDR and CDR2 is SFDVKD in the germline V gene. CDR3 sequence: CATSDGQPHPTNYF. For the CDR3, the DNA is TGTGCCACCAGTGACGGACAGCCTCACCCCACTAACTACTTC.

The rearrangement joins TRBV5-1 to TRBJ2-2; no firm D call. The CDR3 runs 14 residues. V was pared by 4 bases and J by 7 bases, with 14 bases between. The germline gives CDR1 SGHRS, CDR2 YFSETQ. The DNA of the CDR3 is TGCGCCAGCAGCCCGGAGAACTTGGACGGGGAGCTGTTTTTT. Its protein is CASSPENLDGELFF.

This chain links TRBV24-1 with TRBJ1-5; D gene unclear. Looked up from germline, CDR1 is KGHDR and CDR2 is SFDVKD. The CDR3 is made up of 15 amino acids. V lost 5 bases and J lost 0, with 10 bases in between. The CDR3 protein is CATSGGPYSNQPQHF. CDR3 DNA: TGTGCCACCAGTGGTGGGCCCTATAGCAATCAGCCCCAGCATTTT.

This clone has a handful of counts. This sequence joins TRBV7-2 and TRBJ2-2, with TRBD2 as a possible D gene (5 bases). Deletions cut 7 bases from V and 7 bases from J, with 10 bases between. Germline loops: CDR1 SGHTA, CDR2 FQGNSA. The CDR3 is 12 residues long. DNA for the CDR3: TGTGCCAGCACCTCGGGGTTCGGGGAGCTGTTTTTT. Its protein is CASTSGFGELFF.

The chain uses TRBV9 and TRBJ2-1, with 14 nucleotides matching TRBD2. V shed 4 bases, J shed 7 bases, and the junction held 7 bases outside the gene matches. The germline gives CDR1 SGDLS, CDR2 YYNGEE. The CDR3 extends over 16 amino acids. CDR3 protein: CASSMGLAGAGNEQFF. CDR3 in DNA: TGTGCCAGCAGCATGGGACTAGCGGGAGCGGGGAATGAGCAGTTCTTC. The full variable domain, rest sourced from reference TRBV9 and TRBJ2-1, is DSGVTQTPKHLITATGQRVTLRCSPRSGDLSVYWYQQSLDQGLQFLIQYYNGEERAKGNILERFSAQQFPDLHSELNLSSLELGDSALYFCASSMGLAGAGNEQFFGPGTRLTVL.

This sequence joins TRBV5-1 and TRBJ1-6; tentatively, D is TRBD1 (5 bases). Germline CDR1 and CDR2: SGHRS and YFSETQ. The CDR3 is made up of 14 amino acids. V lost 4 bases to trimming and J lost 7 bases, with 12 bases between them. This CDR3 is CASSGGTVNSPLHF. Here the CDR3 DNA reads TGCGCCAGCAGCGGAGGGACCGTAAATTCACCCCTCCACTTT. The whole variable domain, remainder taken from reference TRBV5-1 and TRBJ1-6, is KAGVTQTPRYLIKTRGQQVTLSCSPISGHRSVSWYQQTPGQGLQFLFEYFSETQRNKGNFPGRFSGRQFSNSRSEMNVSTLELGDSALYLCASSGGTVNSPLHFGNGTRLTVT.

CDR3 loop: CASSLFPSSYEQYF. The CDR3 DNA reads as TGTGCCAGCAGTTTATTTCCTAGCTCCTACGAGCAGTACTTC. The rearrangement links TRBV27 to TRBJ2-7, with unresolved D. This CDR3 region has 14 residues. In germline, CDR1 is MNHEY, CDR2 SMNVEV (reference sequence). Trimming left V 1 base short and J 0 bases short, with 7 bases between.